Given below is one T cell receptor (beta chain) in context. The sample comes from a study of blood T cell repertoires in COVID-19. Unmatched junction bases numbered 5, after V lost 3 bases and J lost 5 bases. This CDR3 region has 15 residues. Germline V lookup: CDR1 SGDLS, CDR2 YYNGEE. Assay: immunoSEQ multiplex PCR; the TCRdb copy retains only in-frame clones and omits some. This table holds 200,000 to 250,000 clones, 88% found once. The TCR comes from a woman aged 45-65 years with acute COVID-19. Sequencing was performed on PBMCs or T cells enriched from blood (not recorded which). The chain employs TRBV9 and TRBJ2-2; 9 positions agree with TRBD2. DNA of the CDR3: TGTGCCAGCAGCGGCATAGCGGGAGATACCGGGGAGCTGTTTTTT. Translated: CASSGIAGDTGELFF.